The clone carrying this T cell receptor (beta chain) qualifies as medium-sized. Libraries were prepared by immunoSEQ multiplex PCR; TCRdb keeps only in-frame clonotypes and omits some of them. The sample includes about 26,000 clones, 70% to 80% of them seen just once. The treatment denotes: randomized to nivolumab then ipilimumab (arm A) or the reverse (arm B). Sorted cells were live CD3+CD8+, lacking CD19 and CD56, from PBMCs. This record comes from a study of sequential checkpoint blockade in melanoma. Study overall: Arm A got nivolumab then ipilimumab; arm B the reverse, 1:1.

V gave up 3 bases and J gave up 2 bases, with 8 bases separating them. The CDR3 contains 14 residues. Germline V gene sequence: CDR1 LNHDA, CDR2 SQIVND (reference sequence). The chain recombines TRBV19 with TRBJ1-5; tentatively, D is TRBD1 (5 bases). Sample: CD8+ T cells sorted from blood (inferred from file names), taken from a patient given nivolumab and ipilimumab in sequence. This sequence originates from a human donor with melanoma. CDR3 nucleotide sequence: TGTGCCAGTAGTATGCAGGGCGGCAATCAGCCCCAGCATTTT. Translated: CASSMQGGNQPQHF.